Described below is a single TCR beta chain sequence and its context. Its antigen has not been determined. Base-call qualities are not available, and no considerably larger clone is one nucleotide away. Library construction relied on the immunoSEQ multiplex PCR assay. For the multiplex PCR, a mixture combining 60 forward primers for TCR Vbeta segments and 13 reverse primers for TCR Jbeta segments was used. Amplification of the CDR3 region of rearranged TCR beta genes was performed with a multiplex PCR assay on genomic DNA. The Illumina HiSeq System was used to sequence the amplified TCR beta libraries as 87-base-pair reads. The published analysis was carried out like this. In a later analysis, 77 million or so unique TCR beta chains were counted across the approximately 670 repertoires, and about 9.9 million of these chains were shared by at least two donors. A nearest-neighbor algorithm error-corrected the raw reads and collapsed the reads into unique sequences, merging closely related sequences to remove PCR and sequencing errors. Alignment of CDR3 sequences to IMGT reference sequences was used to assign V, D and J gene segments. For a sequence to be retained, at least a six-nucleotide match to both a V gene segment and a J gene segment was required. Rearrangements were called productive when the CDR3 lacked stop codons and stayed in frame with V and J; all others were non-productive. CDR3 was defined by IMGT convention, running from the second conserved V-encoded cysteine to the conserved J-encoded phenylalanine. The earlier analysis of about 570 of the donors excluded any sequence lacking an unambiguous match to a single V gene segment. In an earlier analysis of 587 of the donors, V segments were called functional above 56.7% productive rearrangements and were called segregating when the between-donor standard deviation exceeded 5%. A statistical classification framework was developed to diagnose cytomegalovirus status using the catalog of TCR beta chain sequences. In a later analysis, V and J genes were assigned by comparing TCR nucleotide sequences against IMGT/GENE-DB human TR gene sequences. In a later analysis, CDR3 sequences and most-parsimonious VDJ recombination scenarios were assigned using the TCRdist pipeline. A later analysis defined each TCR beta chain by its CDR3 amino acid sequence plus V-gene family, and excluded reads lacking a unique V-gene family. In a later analysis, fewer than 650 highly shared, low-generation-probability nucleotide sequences were removed to address suspected cross-contamination and a sequencing artifact. In a later analysis, a clonal expansion index was calculated for each public chain from normalized within-repertoire ranks of inferred template counts. In a later analysis, generation probabilities were computed with a VDJ recombination model fitted to out-of-frame rearrangements, and the resulting probabilities were checked against IGoR. In a later analysis, hypergeometric tests were used to score TCR-TCR, TCR-HLA and TCR-CMV co-occurrence, with a repertoire-size bias correction applied to TCR pairs. False discovery rates were estimated in a later analysis by permuting HLA or CMV assignments 20 times. In a later analysis, co-occurring TCRs were grouped with DBSCAN, and TCRdist sequence similarity was added when clustering was performed within HLA-allele-positive subsets. For co-occurrence clustering, repertoires with fewer than 30,000 or more than 120,000 public chains were excluded, along with 5 or 6 repertoires with anomalous nucleotide sharing. TCRdb limited this immuneACCESS table to in-frame rearrangements with V and J called. A share of clones is missing; checked studies link under half to unresolved V genes, and the rest is unexplained. D and trimming were read from the DNA, whereas the V and J calls and clone size are those reported in that table. Counted in this sample were 95,000 to 130,000 clones; 81% of them appeared once. In total, the top ten clones hold about 3.8% of the sample.

These data belong to a study of cytomegalovirus exposure and HLA in healthy donors (dated by TCRdb to 2016 to 2017). About the investigation overall: According to an earlier analysis of a few hundred of the donors, some 170 million T cells yielded 117 million unique TCR beta sequences and approximately 280 Gb of sequence data. About 300 gigabases of sequencing data and about 92 million unique TCR sequences made up an early release that covered over 550 HLA-typed donors. Of the 398 genotyped donors, over 70% fell in the genetic ancestry cluster associated with self-reported Caucasian donors. The aim of the study was to test whether cataloging public T cell receptors could identify signatures of past pathogen exposure. Using immunosequencing, the study profiled T cell repertoires from 500 to 800 subjects and related those repertoires to cytomegalovirus serostatus. Besides the first cohort of approximately 670 subjects, a separate validation cohort made up of roughly 120 different subjects was used. To predict cytomegalovirus infection status, the study combined high-throughput TCR immunosequencing, statistical association of individual TCRs with disease status, and machine learning. To study patterns of TCR occurrence, a later analysis re-analyzed previously published TCR beta repertoires from 500 to 850 donors and added high-resolution HLA genotyping. Rather than using new phenotypic data, the later analysis identified candidate immune exposures from TCR beta sequences and from how often those sequences occurred across donors. An earlier analysis of several hundred of the donors applied high-throughput TCR beta sequencing to assess whether each TCR beta V gene segment acted as functional or pseudogenic. Alongside the repertoire data, information on donor age, sex, ethnicity and CMV serostatus was compiled. In a later genetic analysis, genome-wide SNP genotypes for about 65% of the 666 donors were used, and that subset was treated as a discovery cohort. All discovery cohort repertoires had been generated using a single sequencing platform. Both class I and class II loci were covered by HLA typing, at four-digit resolution. Typing coverage varied by locus: roughly 620-640 donors for A, B, C, DRB1 and DQB1; roughly 520 for DQA1; around 610 for DPA1; roughly 450 for DPB1. Because of strong linkage in the cohort, roughly five DR-DQ haplotypes were treated as single units for association and clustering. Among about 400 genotyped donors of the cohort, an average of about 220,000 unique TCR beta nucleotide sequences was sequenced per donor, of which about 18% were non-productive.

V and J are truncated by 5 bases and 3 bases respectively, leaving an intervening sequence of 11 bases. From its cysteine to its phenylalanine, the CDR3 spans 13 amino acids. The read is trimmed to its CDR3 DNA, 39 bases read in frame from base 1. The germline V gene gives CDR1 as SGHTA and CDR2 as FQGNSA. The cohort consisted of some 730 healthy bone marrow donors. All cohort members were sampled while nominally healthy, although unrecorded immune exposures were likely present. The donor tested CMV seronegative, placing the donor among the 350 or so seronegative members of the cohort. A peripheral blood sample was provided by each donor, and peripheral blood mononuclear cells were used for TCR beta sequencing. Genomic DNA extraction from the blood cell samples was performed with the Qiagen DNeasy Blood Extraction Kit. Study-wide conclusions, independent of this receptor: Roughly uniform sequencing depth across donors was assumed in presence/absence analyses, although this assumption may not hold. While some public TCRs were present in many individuals, most TCR sequences turned up only very rarely across donors. A few of the identified cytomegalovirus-associated TCR beta chains were confirmed in vitro to be specific for cytomegalovirus antigens. In the study, some 160 TCR beta chains were listed as associated with cytomegalovirus. A further reported finding was that TCR beta sequences accurately predicted the HLA-A and HLA-B alleles for most subjects in the first cohort. A later analysis found that TCR association rates varied across HLA loci, with DRB1 alleles showing the most associated TCRs and HLA-C alleles the fewest. According to a later analysis, parvovirus B19, influenza, CMV and Epstein-Barr virus appeared linked to several top co-occurrence clusters. An earlier analysis of 587 of the donors showed that most TCR beta V segments appeared in productive rearrangements either about 90% or about 30% of the time, which broadly matched IMGT annotations. The cohort was sequenced for TCR beta chains only, and without alpha or paired-chain data the features that could be detected were limited. A cluster of highly shared sequence variants was judged likely to represent a technical artifact of the sequencing pipeline. For the cohort, immune exposure information was limited to CMV serostatus. The classifier was reported to diagnose cytomegalovirus status with high specificity and sensitivity in both the original and validation cohorts. Linkage disequilibrium might explain the correlated functional status among segregating V segments, but an unknown experimental factor could not be excluded. Assigning TCR associations to individual alleles was difficult when HLA alleles, especially DR and DQ, strongly co-occurred. Because HLA typing was missing for some donors at each locus, association tests included only the typed subset. Compared with equally common non-associated chains, HLA-associated TCR beta chains in a later analysis were more clonally expanded and had lower generation probabilities. Because the 87-base-pair reads could not distinguish some IMGT-functional V segments, including TRBV6-2 and TRBV6-3, those segments were excluded. In a later analysis, most CMV-associated TCR beta chains were found to appear HLA-restricted, with HLA associations seemingly driven largely by CMV exposure. The authors suggested that the approach could potentially be generalized to other disease states and immunological phenotypes. A later analysis associated around 16,000 TCR beta sequences with specific HLA alleles at a false discovery rate of 0.05. Because counts were too low, about 15 rarely observed V segments, including chromosome 9 orphons, were left out of the earlier analysis of a few hundred of the donors. In a later genetic analysis, a missense DCLRE1C variant was associated with V-gene and J-gene trimming of TCR beta chains, and the association was replicated in an independent cohort. A later genetic analysis reported fewer N-insertions in productive TCRs among donors in an Asian-associated ancestry cluster than the roughly 640-donor mean.

The rearranged segments are TRBV7-2 and TRBJ2-7; the D region possibly corresponds to TRBD2 (6 bases align). The sequenced sample consisted of PBMCs. The source is a woman aged 25 to 39 in good health and CMV-seronegative. DNA sequence: TGTGCCAGCAGCCCTAGGCGGGGCTACGAGCAGTACTTC. It translates as CASSPRRGYEQYF.